The clone carrying this T cell receptor (beta chain) ranks as large. Its specificity is not known. Amplification of TCR beta used genomic DNA extracted from peripheral blood. V was cut by 5 bases and J by 4 bases, with 11 bases left in between. The CDR3 sequence is 13 residues long. Germline V gene sequence: CDR1 SGHVS, CDR2 FNYEAQ. This sample was included in a study of T cell repertoires in aging, cancer and after chemotherapy. As for the study in general: Pre- and post-chemotherapy samples were paired from chronic lymphocytic leukemia patients treated with fludarabine- or bendamustine-based regimens. General study points: Compared with age-matched healthy donors, untreated hematological or solid cancer patients showed higher blood TCR clonality. Lymphoid organ infiltration in hematological cancer patients may impair thymic emigration or peripheral T cell expansion. In cancer patients, declining TCR diversity with age involved lost richness and lost evenness.

Multiplex touch-down PCR with TRB-A/B primers amplified rearranged V-D-J TRB sequences. TCRdb analysed the multiplex PCR reads with MiXCR anew, one entry per CDR3 protein. The sample includes about 1,300 distinct CDR3 sequences, about 26% seen only once; the top ten take 24%. V gene TRBV7-6 combines with J gene TRBJ2-5; D is uncertain. The source material was blood. The TCR originated in a human donor with a blood cancer. DNA for the CDR3: TGTGCCAGCAGCCCAGTACAAGGAGAGACCCAGTACTTC. Protein sequence: CASSPVQGETQYF.